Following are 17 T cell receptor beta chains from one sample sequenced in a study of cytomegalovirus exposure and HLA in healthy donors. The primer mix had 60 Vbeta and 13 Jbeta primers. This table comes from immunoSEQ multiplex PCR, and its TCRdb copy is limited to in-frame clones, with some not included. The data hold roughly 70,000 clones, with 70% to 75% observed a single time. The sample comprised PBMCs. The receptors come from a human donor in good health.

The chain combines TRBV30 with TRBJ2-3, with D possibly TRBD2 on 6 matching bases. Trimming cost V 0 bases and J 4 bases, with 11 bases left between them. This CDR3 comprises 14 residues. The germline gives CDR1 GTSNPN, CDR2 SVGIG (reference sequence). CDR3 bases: TGTGCCTGGAGTGTGGGTCGGGAGCCAGATACGCAGTATTTT. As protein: CAWSVGREPDTQYF.

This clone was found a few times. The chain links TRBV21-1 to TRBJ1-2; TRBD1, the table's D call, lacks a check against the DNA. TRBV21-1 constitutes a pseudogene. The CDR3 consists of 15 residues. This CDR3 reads CASSRRDRGLTGYTF. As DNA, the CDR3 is TGTGCCAGCAGCCGTCGGGACAGGGGGCTGACGGGCTACACCTTC.

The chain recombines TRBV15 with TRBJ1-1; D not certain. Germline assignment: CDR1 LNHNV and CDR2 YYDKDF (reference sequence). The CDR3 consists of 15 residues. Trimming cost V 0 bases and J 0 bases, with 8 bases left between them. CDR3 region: CATSRDRGMNTEAFF. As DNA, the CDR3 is TGTGCCACCAGCAGAGATAGAGGAATGAACACTGAAGCTTTCTTT.

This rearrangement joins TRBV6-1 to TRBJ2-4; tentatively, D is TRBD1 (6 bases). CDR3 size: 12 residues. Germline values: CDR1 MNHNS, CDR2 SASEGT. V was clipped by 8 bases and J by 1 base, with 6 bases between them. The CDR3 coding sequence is TGTGCCAGCGGACAGGCCAAAAACATTCAGTACTTC. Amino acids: CASGQAKNIQYF.

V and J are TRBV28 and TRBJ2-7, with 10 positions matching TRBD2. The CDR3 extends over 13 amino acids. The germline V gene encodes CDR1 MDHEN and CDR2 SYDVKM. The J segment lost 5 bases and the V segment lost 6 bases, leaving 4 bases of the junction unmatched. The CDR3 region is CASSLAGGNEQYF. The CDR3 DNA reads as TGTGCCAGCAGCTTAGCGGGAGGAAACGAGCAGTACTTC.

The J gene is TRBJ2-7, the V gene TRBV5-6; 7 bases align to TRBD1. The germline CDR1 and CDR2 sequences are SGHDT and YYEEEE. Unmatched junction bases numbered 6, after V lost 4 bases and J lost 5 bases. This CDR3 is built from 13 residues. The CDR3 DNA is TGTGCCAGCAGCCCGACAGGGCTCCACGAGCAGTACTTC. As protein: CASSPTGLHEQYF.

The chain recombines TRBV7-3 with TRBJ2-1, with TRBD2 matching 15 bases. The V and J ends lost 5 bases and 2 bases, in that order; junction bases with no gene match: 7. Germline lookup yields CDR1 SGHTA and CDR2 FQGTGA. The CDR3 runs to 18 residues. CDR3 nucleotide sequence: TGTGCCAGCAGCCGAACGGGACTAGCGGGAGGTCCCTACAATGAGCAGTTCTTC. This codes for CASSRTGLAGGPYNEQFF. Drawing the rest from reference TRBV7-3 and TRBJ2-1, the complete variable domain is GAGVSQTPSNKVTEKGKYVELRCDPISGHTALYWYRQSLGQGPEFLIYFQGTGAADDSGLPNDRFFAVRPEGSVSTLKIQRTERGDSAVYLCASSRTGLAGGPYNEQFFGPGTRLTVL.

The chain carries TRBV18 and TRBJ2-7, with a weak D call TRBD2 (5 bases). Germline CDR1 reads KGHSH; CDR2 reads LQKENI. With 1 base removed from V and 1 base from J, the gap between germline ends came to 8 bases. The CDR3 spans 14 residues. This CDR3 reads CASSPQRESYEQYF. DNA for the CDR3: TGTGCCAGCTCACCACAGAGGGAATCCTACGAGCAGTACTTC. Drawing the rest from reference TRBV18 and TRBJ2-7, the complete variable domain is NAGVMQNPRHLVRRRGQEARLRCSPMKGHSHVYWYRQLPEEGLKFMVYLQKENIIDESGMPKERFSAEFPKEGPSILRIQQVVRGDSAAYFCASSPQRESYEQYFGPGTRLTVT.

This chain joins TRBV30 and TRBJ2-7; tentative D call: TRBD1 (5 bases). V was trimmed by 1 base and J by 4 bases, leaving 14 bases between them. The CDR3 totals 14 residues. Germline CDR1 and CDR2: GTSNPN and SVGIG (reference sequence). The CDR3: CAWSALFRDYEQYF. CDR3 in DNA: TGTGCCTGGAGTGCCTTGTTCAGGGATTACGAGCAGTACTTC.

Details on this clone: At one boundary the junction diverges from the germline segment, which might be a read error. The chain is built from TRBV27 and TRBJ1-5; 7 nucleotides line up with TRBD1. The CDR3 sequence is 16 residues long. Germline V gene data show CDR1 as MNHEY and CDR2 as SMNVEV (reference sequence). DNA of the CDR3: TGTGCCAGCAGTTCACTACCCGGGGACAGCAACCAGCCCCAGCATTTT. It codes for CASSSLPGDSNQPQHF.

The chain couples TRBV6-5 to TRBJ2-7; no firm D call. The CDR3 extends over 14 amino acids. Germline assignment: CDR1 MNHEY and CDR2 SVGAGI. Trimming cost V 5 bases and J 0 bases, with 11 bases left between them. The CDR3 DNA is TGTGCCAGCAGTCCTCGACTCATCTCCTACGAGCAGTACTTC. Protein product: CASSPRLISYEQYF.

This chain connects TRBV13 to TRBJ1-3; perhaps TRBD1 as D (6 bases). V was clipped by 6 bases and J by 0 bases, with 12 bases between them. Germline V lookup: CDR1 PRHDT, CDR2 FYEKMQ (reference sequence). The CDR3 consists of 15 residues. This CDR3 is CASSPTGTSGNTIYF. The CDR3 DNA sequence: TGTGCCAGCAGTCCGACAGGAACCTCTGGAAACACCATATATTTT.

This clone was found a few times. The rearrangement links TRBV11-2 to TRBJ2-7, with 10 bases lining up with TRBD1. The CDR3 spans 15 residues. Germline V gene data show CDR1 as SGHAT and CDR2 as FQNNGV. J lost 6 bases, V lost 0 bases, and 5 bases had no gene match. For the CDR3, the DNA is TGTGCCAGCAGCTTAGAGTGGGGACAGGGGAGCGAGCAGTACTTC. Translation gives CASSLEWGQGSEQYF. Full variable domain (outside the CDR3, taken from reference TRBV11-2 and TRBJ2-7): EAGVAQSPRYKIIEKRQSVAFWCNPISGHATLYWYQQILGQGPKLLIQFQNNGVVDDSQLPKDRFSAERLKGVDSTLKIQPAKLEDSAVYLCASSLEWGQGSEQYFGPGTRLTVT.

The DNA of the CDR3 is TGTGCCAGCGCGGGAGATACGCAGTATTTT. It translates to CASAGDTQYF. The chain couples TRBV7-3 to TRBJ2-3, with TRBD2 as a possible D gene (5 bases). V was clipped by 8 bases and J by 5 bases, with 5 bases between them. The CDR3 totals 10 residues. Per germline, CDR1 SGHTA and CDR2 FQGTGA. Full variable domain (rest looked up from reference TRBV7-3 and TRBJ2-3): GAGVSQTPSNKVTEKGKYVELRCDPISGHTALYWYRQSLGQGPEFLIYFQGTGAADDSGLPNDRFFAVRPEGSVSTLKIQRTERGDSAVYLCASAGDTQYFGPGTRLTVL.

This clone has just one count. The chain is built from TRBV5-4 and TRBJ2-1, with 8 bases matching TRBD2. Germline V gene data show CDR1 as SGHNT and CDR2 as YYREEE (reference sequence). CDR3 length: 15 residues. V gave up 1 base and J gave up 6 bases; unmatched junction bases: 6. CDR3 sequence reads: CASSLRREEFNEQFF. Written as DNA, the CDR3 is TGTGCCAGCAGCTTGAGGCGGGAGGAGTTCAATGAGCAGTTCTTC.

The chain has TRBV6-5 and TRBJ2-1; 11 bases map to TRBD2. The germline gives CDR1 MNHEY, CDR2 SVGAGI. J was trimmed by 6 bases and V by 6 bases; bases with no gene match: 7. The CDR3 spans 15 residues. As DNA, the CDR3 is TGTGCCAGCAGCCAAGGACTAGCGGGTGGCAATGAGCAGTTCTTC. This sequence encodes CASSQGLAGGNEQFF.

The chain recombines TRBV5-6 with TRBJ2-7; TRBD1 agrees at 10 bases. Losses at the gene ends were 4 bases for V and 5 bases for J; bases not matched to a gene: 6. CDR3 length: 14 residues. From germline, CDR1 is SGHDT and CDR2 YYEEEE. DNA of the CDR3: TGTGCCAGCAGCCTGGGACAGGGGTCCCACGAGCAGTACTTC. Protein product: CASSLGQGSHEQYF.